The 18 T cell receptor beta chains below were found in one sample sequenced in a study of T-cell reconstitution after alpha-beta-depleted transplantation in children. Unique molecular identifiers featured in how the TCRbeta library was prepared. TCRdb re-called the PCR reads with MiXCR, one entry per CDR3 protein. This sample has approximately 350,000 distinct CDR3 sequences; approximately 10% occur once, and the top ten carry 2% to 2.5%. The starting material was PBMCs from the stem cell graft donor, obtained from the stem cell graft. All receptors come from a human donor who donated a stem cell graft to a child with acute lymphoblastic leukemia.

This clonotype has a handful of counts. The V gene is TRBV7-2, the J gene TRBJ2-5; possibly TRBD2 for D (5 bases). Germline-derived CDR1 and CDR2 are SGHTA and FQGNSA. V was clipped by 11 bases and J by 5 bases, with 12 bases between them. This CDR3 is 11 amino acids long. The CDR3, as DNA: TGTGCCTGCCGGGGTGCGGAGACCCAGTACTTC. Residues: CACRGAETQYF.

The rearrangement joins TRBV7-2 to TRBJ2-1; possibly TRBD1 or TRBD2 for D (5 bases each). V gave up 5 bases and J gave up 7 bases, with 15 bases separating them. CDR3 length equals 14 residues. CDR1 and CDR2 from the germline V gene are SGHTA and FQGNSA. The CDR3 DNA sequence: TGTGCCAGCAGCCACCGGGACCACTTGAATGAGCAGTTCTTC. Amino acid sequence: CASSHRDHLNEQFF.

This chain connects TRBV27 to TRBJ1-1; D is unresolved. V lost 8 bases to trimming and J lost 5 bases, with 24 bases between them. Germline CDR1 MNHEY, CDR2 SMNVEV (reference sequence). This CDR3 has 16 amino acids. The CDR3 coding sequence is TGTGCCAGCCCATTCGGACGGTGTCTTTGGGTTACTGAAGCTTTCTTT. Translated: CASPFGRCLWVTEAFF.

This chain uses TRBV20-1 with TRBJ2-3; TRBD1 aligns across 9 bases. V lost 1 base, J lost 2 bases, and 7 bases stayed unmatched. Germline CDR1 is DFQATT and CDR2 is SNEGSKA (reference sequence). There are 16 residues in the CDR3. The CDR3 bases are TGCAGTGCTAGAGGGGCGGGGACAGGGACCACAGATACGCAGTATTTT. It specifies CSARGAGTGTTDTQYF.

The rearrangement links TRBV15 to TRBJ2-7; TRBD1 agrees at 7 bases. Unmatched junction bases numbered 4, after V lost 0 bases and J lost 2 bases. Germline loops: CDR1 LNHNV, CDR2 YYDKDF (reference sequence). This CDR3 has 15 amino acids. The CDR3 sequence is CATSRDRDRPYEQYF. DNA of the CDR3: TGTGCCACCAGCAGAGACCGGGACAGACCCTACGAGCAGTACTTC. The full variable domain, rest sourced from reference TRBV15 and TRBJ2-7, is DAMVIQNPRYQVTQFGKPVTLSCSQTLNHNVMYWYQQKSSQAPKLLFHYYDKDFNNEADTPDNFQSRRPNTSFCFLDIRSPGLGDTAMYLCATSRDRDRPYEQYFGPGTRLTVT.

This clonotype showed up just a few times. The chain links TRBV11-2 to TRBJ1-3; D unclear. The CDR3 totals 13 residues. Germline CDR1 SGHAT, CDR2 FQNNGV. Trimming cost V 2 bases and J 8 bases, with 10 bases left between them. CDR3 protein: CASSLYIGHTIYF. In DNA form, the CDR3 reads TGTGCCAGCAGCTTATATATCGGGCACACCATATATTTT.

This clonotype was counted many times. The rearrangement links TRBV20-1 to TRBJ2-1; D is uncertain. CDR1 and CDR2 (germline): DFQATT, SNEGSKA (reference sequence). This CDR3 is 10 amino acids long. Trimming stripped 3 bases from V and 7 bases from J, with 4 bases between. In nucleotides, the CDR3 is TGCAGTGCTAGTCAAAATGAGCAGTTCTTC. As protein: CSASQNEQFF.

This clonotype was seen repeatedly, ten times or more. The chain joins TRBV7-9 to TRBJ2-3, with TRBD2 as a possible D gene (6 bases). Trimming pared 3 bases from V and 3 bases from J, leaving 16 bases between. The CDR3 totals 16 residues. The germline gives CDR1 SEHNR, CDR2 FQNEAQ (reference sequence). CDR3 region: CASSLVRLASTDTQYF. The CDR3 region has the DNA TGTGCCAGCAGCTTGGTGCGGCTAGCGAGTACAGATACGCAGTATTTT.

This clonotype was counted between two and nine times. The chain combines TRBV7-2 with TRBJ2-5; possible D gene TRBD2, 5 bases. V lost 6 bases and J lost 3, with 14 bases in between. Germline V gene sequence: CDR1 SGHTA, CDR2 FQGNSA. CDR3 length equals 14 residues. CDR3 nucleotides: TGTGCCAGCAGGGAACTGGCGGGCAAAGAGACCCAGTACTTC. Protein product: CASRELAGKETQYF.

This clonotype showed up just a few times. The rearrangement joins TRBV9 to TRBJ2-5, with D perhaps assigned TRBD1 or TRBD2 (5 bases each). The CDR3 contains 16 residues. V gave up 4 bases and J gave up 3 bases, with 19 bases separating them. Germline CDR1 is SGDLS and CDR2 is YYNGEE. The CDR3 DNA follows: TGTGCCAGCAGCCATAAATACGGGACGGCCGAAGAGACCCAGTACTTC. As protein: CASSHKYGTAEETQYF.

This clonotype has more than one count but fewer than ten. The chain recombines TRBV12-3 or TRBV12-4 with TRBJ1-6, with D unclear. This CDR3 is built from 18 residues. V shed 7 bases and J shed 7 bases, with 26 bases lying between them. CDR3 nucleotide sequence: TGTGCCAGCACCCATTATACCCCTACGTGGAGGTGGAATTCACCCCTCCACTTT. Its translation: CASTHYTPTWRWNSPLHF.

This clonotype turned up a few times. The chain uses TRBV6-2 or TRBV6-3 and TRBJ1-2; D uncertain. Germline CDR1 reads MNHEY; CDR2 reads SVGEGT. V was pared by 5 bases and J by 6 bases, with 10 bases between. The CDR3 runs 12 residues. This chain's CDR3 is CASSRVLHGYTF. The CDR3 region has the DNA TGTGCCAGCAGTCGAGTCTTGCATGGCTACACCTTC.

This clonotype appeared a few times. The chain couples TRBV4-1 to TRBJ2-3; D not resolved. The CDR3 is 14 amino acids. Germline values: CDR1 MGHRA, CDR2 YSYEKL. V dropped 4 bases and J dropped 2 bases, with 10 bases sitting between them. For the CDR3, the DNA is TGCGCCAGCAGCCTATCCTCTACCACAGATACGCAGTATTTT. It specifies CASSLSSTTDTQYF.

This clonotype was picked up a small number of times. The V call is TRBV29-1, the J call TRBJ2-7; 9 nucleotides line up with TRBD1. Germline V gene data show CDR1 as SQVTM and CDR2 as ANQGSEA. J lost 0 bases, V lost 3 bases, and 6 bases had no gene match. The CDR3 contains 15 residues. The CDR3: CSVETPTGGSYEQYF. For the CDR3, the DNA is TGCAGCGTTGAGACCCCGACAGGGGGCTCCTACGAGCAGTACTTC.

This clonotype was recorded many times. V is TRBV9 and J is TRBJ1-1; 7 nucleotides align to TRBD1. The germline V gene encodes CDR1 SGDLS and CDR2 YYNGEE. J lost 2 bases, V lost 2 bases, and 9 bases had no gene match. The CDR3 totals 16 residues. CDR3 bases: TGTGCCAGCAGCGTTTACTCCGGGACAGCTAACACTGAAGCTTTCTTT. This gives the protein CASSVYSGTANTEAFF.

The chain's CDR3 is CASSPRDTSSDSWTQYF. CDR3 coding DNA: TGTGCCAGCAGCCCCCGGGACACATCCTCCGACTCTTGGACCCAGTACTTC. The chain combines TRBV4-2 with TRBJ2-5; possible D gene TRBD1, 6 bases. The germline CDR1 and CDR2 sequences are LGHNA and YNFKEQ. Deletions cut 4 bases from V and 7 bases from J, with 25 bases between. This CDR3 is 17 amino acids long.

The gene calls are TRBV20-1 and TRBJ2-1; TRBD1 agrees at 9 bases. With 3 bases clipped from V and 7 bases from J, the junction kept 10 bases outside the gene matches. CDR3 length: 15 amino acids. The V gene's germline CDR1 is DFQATT and CDR2 SNEGSKA (reference sequence). CDR3 amino acids: CSASRGDRVRNEQFF. The DNA for the CDR3 is TGCAGTGCTAGTAGGGGGGACAGGGTTCGGAATGAGCAGTTCTTC.

V is TRBV7-2 and J is TRBJ2-1; D gene uncertain. V lost 6 bases to trimming and J lost 10 bases, with 10 bases between them. This CDR3 region has 11 residues. CDR1 SGHTA and CDR2 FQGNSA come from the germline V gene. The CDR3 sequence: CASSPTVEQFF. The CDR3 region has the DNA TGTGCCAGCAGTCCAACGGTGGAGCAGTTCTTC. Filled out from reference TRBV7-2 and TRBJ2-1, the complete variable domain reads GAGVSQSPSNKVTEKGKDVELRCDPISGHTALYWYRQSLGQGLEFLIYFQGNSAPDKSGLPSDRFSAERTGGSVSTLTIQRTQQEDSAVYLCASSPTVEQFFGPGTRLTVL.